Listed here is a single T cell receptor beta chain. The clone's antigen remains unknown. The CDR3 has 13 amino acids, counting the end cysteine and phenylalanine. DNA is not on record. From a lookup of the germline V gene, CDR1 and CDR2 are SGHRS and YFSETQ. This entry belongs to a study of CXCR3-negative and CXCR3-positive naive CD8 T cells (dated by TCRdb to between 2019 and 2020). The study in broad terms: In total, roughly 140 million TRB reads were obtained, which works out to roughly 1.5 +/- 0.3 million reads per library. Data from fewer than 12 donors, pooled across two independent experiments, went into the diversity and physicochemical repertoire analyses. For the TRBV-TRBJ cluster analysis, the naive subsets came from 5 or 6 donors, while the memory cells came from 3 donors.

The investigation overall reported the following: Naive CXCR3-negative and CXCR3-positive cells from the same donor showed similar TRBV-TRBJ usage, whereas memory cells showed distinct patterns. Compared with CXCR3-negative naive cells, CXCR3-positive naive cells had TRB CDR3s with higher hydrophobicity (lower Kidera factor 4), lower energy, and higher strength and volume indices. Repertoire diversity was comparably high in both naive subsets but much lower in memory CD8+ T cells. Because CXCR3 expression was partially decreased after cryopreservation, freshly isolated PBMCs were used for most assays. Because surface CD5, which is linked to self-reactivity in mice, was comparable between the naive subsets, TCR interaction strength was also inferred from TRB CDR3 physicochemical properties.

For every CD8+ T cell subset, 300,000 cells were flow-sorted straight into RLT lysis buffer, and each subset was sorted in triplicate. Naive CD8+ T cells were defined stringently as CD45RO-CCR7+CD27+CD95- to exclude memory contaminants. Standard density gradient centrifugation was used to isolate peripheral blood mononuclear cells from buffy coats. Naive CXCR3-negative and CXCR3-positive CD8+ T cells were flow-sorted using a FACSAria III. Total RNA was extracted from sorted cells with an RNeasy Mini Kit. Instrument on record: NextSeq 550. The Human TCR Profiling Kit (MiLaboratory) was used to make UMI-labeled 5' RACE TRB cDNA libraries. cDNA synthesis used the entire amount of extracted RNA, and PCR amplification then used the entire amount of cDNA produced. Libraries were prepared in parallel with an identical number of PCR cycles. In the original analysis: About 50,000 +/- 10,000 unique UMI-labeled TRB cDNA molecules per library were extracted with MIGEC and MiXCR, with at least two reads per UMI required. On average, each library contained approximately 40,000 +/- 10,000 functional in-frame TRB CDR3 nucleotide clonotypes without stop codons. Diversity metrics, including normalized Shannon-Wiener and Chao1, were computed in VDJtools after downsampling to 5000 UMI-labeled TRB molecules per sample. VDJtools computed clonotype-size-weighted physicochemical properties of the central five CDR3 residues: interaction energy, strength, volume and Kidera factor 4. Once TCRdb had reprocessed the reads, it stored one entry per CDR3 protein sequence and supplied no DNA. The V and J calls follow TCRdb's processing rather than the paper's. The record for this sample contains 46,000 or so distinct CDR3 sequences. The ten most abundant clones make up roughly 1.5% of the sample.

Sequencing was carried out using naive CXCR3- CD8+ T cells from blood. The sample's cell subset or site label, in plain terms: CD45RO-CCR7+CD27+CD95- naive CD8+ T cells lacking CXCR3 (TNR3-). Recombination connected TRBV5-1 to TRBJ1-1; TCRdb selects TRBD1, and the lack of DNA leaves this call unchecked. The origin of this receptor is a human donor in good health. Some clones in this sample may be carry-over from other donors' samples. The CDR3 protein sequence reads: CASSLGAGAEAFF.